The rows below give T cell receptor beta chains drawn from one sample of a study of shared clonotypes between healthy human individuals. Sequenced by immunoSEQ multiplex PCR; TCRdb stores in-frame clones only, minus some. The sample has 2 million to 2.5 million clones; 80% to 95% are singletons. Sequencing was carried out using naive CD4+ T cells from PBMCs. Every receptor here comes from a man in his late teens or twenties in good health. Some clones in this sample may be carry-over from other donors' samples. CDR3s include the opening cysteine and the closing phenylalanine or tryptophan. A D gene is named only where the DNA matches it firmly. A clone size is listed for some rows: how often the clone was seen (once, few, many), or a class if it is expanded.

d_call: .
clone_size: .
v_call: TRBV6-5
cdr3_length: 14
j_call: TRBJ1-2
cdr3_nt: TGTGCCAGCAGTCGTCTACAGGGATACTATGGCTACACCTTC
cdr3_aa: CASSRLQGYYGYTF

d_call: .
clone_size: .
v_call: TRBV10-3
cdr3_length: 13
j_call: TRBJ1-5
cdr3_nt: TGTGCCATCAGCCCGGACGGGGATCAGCCCCAGCATTTT
cdr3_aa: CAISPDGDQPQHF

d_call: .
clone_size: .
v_call: TRBV4-3
cdr3_length: 17
j_call: TRBJ1-4
cdr3_nt: TGCGCCAGCAGCCTTGGTGGTCCGCTAAACCCAAATGAAAAACTGTTTTTT
cdr3_aa: CASSLGGPLNPNEKLFF

d_call: .
clone_size: .
v_call: TRBV4-2
cdr3_length: 15
j_call: TRBJ2-1
cdr3_nt: TGTGCCAGCACCATAGGGGGACTAAACTACAATGAGCAGTTCTTC
cdr3_aa: CASTIGGLNYNEQFF

d_call: .
clone_size: .
v_call: TRBV5-1
cdr3_length: 12
j_call: TRBJ2-5
cdr3_nt: TGCGCCAGCAGCTACGGCCAAGAGACCCAGTACTTC
cdr3_aa: CASSYGQETQYF

d_call: .
clone_size: few
v_call: TRBV30
cdr3_length: 14
j_call: TRBJ1-1
cdr3_nt: TGTGCCTGGGTCCCACAAGGCAGGAACACTGAAGCTTTCTTT
cdr3_aa: CAWVPQGRNTEAFF

d_call: .
clone_size: .
v_call: TRBV2
cdr3_length: 14
j_call: TRBJ1-2
cdr3_nt: TGTGCCAGCTCTGAGAAGACAGCGCCCTATGGCTACACCTTC
cdr3_aa: CASSEKTAPYGYTF

d_call: .
clone_size: once
v_call: TRBV27
cdr3_length: 14
j_call: TRBJ1-1
cdr3_nt: TGTGCCAGCAGGCCAACACCGTTGAACACTGAAGCTTTCTTT
cdr3_aa: CASRPTPLNTEAFF

d_call: .
clone_size: .
v_call: TRBV11-2
cdr3_length: 15
j_call: TRBJ2-1
cdr3_nt: TGTGCCAGCAGCTCAGGGGGAGGCTCCTACAATGAGCAGTTCTTC
cdr3_aa: CASSSGGGSYNEQFF

d_call: .
clone_size: .
v_call: TRBV19
cdr3_length: 13
j_call: TRBJ1-5
cdr3_nt: TGTGCCAGTAGTATCGGCGGTCGCCGACCCCAGCATTTT
cdr3_aa: CASSIGGRRPQHF

d_call: .
clone_size: once
v_call: TRBV4-1
cdr3_length: 16
j_call: TRBJ2-3
cdr3_nt: TGCGCCAGCAGCCTAAAGGGTTGGCCTAGCGCAGATACGCAGTATTTT
cdr3_aa: CASSLKGWPSADTQYF

d_call: TRBD2
clone_size: .
v_call: TRBV15
cdr3_length: 19
j_call: TRBJ2-2
cdr3_nt: TGTGCCACCAGCAGAGATGGCGGACTAGCGGGAGGGAACACCGGGGAGCTGTTTTTT
cdr3_aa: CATSRDGGLAGGNTGELFF

d_call: .
clone_size: once
v_call: TRBV28
cdr3_length: 13
j_call: TRBJ1-1
cdr3_nt: TGTGCCAGCAGTCCGCCCCGGAACCTTGAAGCTTTCTTT
cdr3_aa: CASSPPRNLEAFF

d_call: TRBD2
clone_size: .
v_call: TRBV2
cdr3_length: 13
j_call: TRBJ2-2
cdr3_nt: TGTGCCAGCGTGCGGGAGTTGGGCGGGGAGCTGTTTTTT
cdr3_aa: CASVRELGGELFF

d_call: TRBD1
clone_size: .
v_call: TRBV7-2
cdr3_length: 15
j_call: TRBJ2-1
cdr3_nt: TGTGCCAGCAGCGACAGGGCTTCCTCCTACAATGAGCAGTTCTTC
cdr3_aa: CASSDRASSYNEQFF

d_call: TRBD2
clone_size: .
v_call: TRBV9
cdr3_length: 14
j_call: TRBJ2-3
cdr3_nt: TGTGCCAGCAGCGCGGGGACTAGCGGAGATACGCAGTATTTT
cdr3_aa: CASSAGTSGDTQYF

d_call: TRBD1
clone_size: .
v_call: TRBV7-2
cdr3_length: 15
j_call: TRBJ1-1
cdr3_nt: TGTGCCAGCAGCAAAGGCGGGACAGGGGCCTTGGAAGCTTTCTTT
cdr3_aa: CASSKGGTGALEAFF

d_call: TRBD2
clone_size: .
v_call: TRBV7-9
cdr3_length: 16
j_call: TRBJ2-3
cdr3_nt: TGTGCCAGCAGCTCAACCCTGGGACTAGCGGGAGATACGCAGTATTTT
cdr3_aa: CASSSTLGLAGDTQYF

d_call: .
clone_size: .
v_call: TRBV2
cdr3_length: 12
j_call: TRBJ2-5
cdr3_nt: TGTGCCAGCAGTGATTCGGGAGTTCCCCAGTACTTC
cdr3_aa: CASSDSGVPQYF

d_call: .
clone_size: .
v_call: TRBV2
cdr3_length: 14
j_call: TRBJ2-5
cdr3_nt: TGTGCCAGCAGTGACGGGTGGATCCAAGAGACCCAGTACTTC
cdr3_aa: CASSDGWIQETQYF

d_call: TRBD1
clone_size: .
v_call: TRBV27
cdr3_length: 15
j_call: TRBJ2-2
cdr3_nt: TGTGCCAGCAGTTTCGGACAGGGTCGGACCGGGGAGCTGTTTTTT
cdr3_aa: CASSFGQGRTGELFF

d_call: .
clone_size: .
v_call: TRBV29-1
cdr3_length: 13
j_call: TRBJ2-7
cdr3_nt: TGCAGCGTTGGGTACAGGCCCGAGGGCGAGCAGTACTTC
cdr3_aa: CSVGYRPEGEQYF

d_call: TRBD2
clone_size: .
v_call: TRBV9
cdr3_length: 15
j_call: TRBJ2-3
cdr3_nt: TGTGCCAGCAGCGCCCGGCCTAGCGGGAGGGATACGCAGTATTTT
cdr3_aa: CASSARPSGRDTQYF

d_call: TRBD2
clone_size: .
v_call: TRBV4-2
cdr3_length: 15
j_call: TRBJ2-7
cdr3_nt: TGTGCCAGCAGCCAAGAGCTAGCGGGGGGTCGGGAGCAGTACTTC
cdr3_aa: CASSQELAGGREQYF

d_call: .
clone_size: few
v_call: TRBV7-2
cdr3_length: 13
j_call: TRBJ2-1
cdr3_nt: TGTGCCAGCAGCTCGAAGGGACTTTATGAGCAGTTCTTC
cdr3_aa: CASSSKGLYEQFF

d_call: TRBD1
clone_size: .
v_call: TRBV7-9
cdr3_length: 14
j_call: TRBJ1-4
cdr3_nt: TGTGCCAGCAGCCAGGGGGCAAGTAATGAAAAACTGTTTTTT
cdr3_aa: CASSQGASNEKLFF

d_call: .
clone_size: .
v_call: TRBV18
cdr3_length: 13
j_call: TRBJ1-4
cdr3_nt: TGTGCCAGCTCACCGGCAAAAAATGAAAAACTGTTTTTT
cdr3_aa: CASSPAKNEKLFF

d_call: TRBD1
clone_size: .
v_call: TRBV2
cdr3_length: 14
j_call: TRBJ1-5
cdr3_nt: TGTGCCAGCACCCCGACAGGGGGAAATCAGCCCCAGCATTTT
cdr3_aa: CASTPTGGNQPQHF

d_call: .
clone_size: once
v_call: TRBV7-9
cdr3_length: 15
j_call: TRBJ1-3
cdr3_nt: TGTGCCAGCAGCTTGGGGTTAGGGGAGAGAAACACCATATATTTT
cdr3_aa: CASSLGLGERNTIYF

d_call: TRBD2
clone_size: once
v_call: TRBV4-2
cdr3_length: 17
j_call: TRBJ2-3
cdr3_nt: TGTGCCAGCAGCCAAGTAGTGAGCGGGGCGGGCACAGATACGCAGTATTTT
cdr3_aa: CASSQVVSGAGTDTQYF

d_call: .
clone_size: .
v_call: TRBV18
cdr3_length: 13
j_call: TRBJ2-7
cdr3_nt: TGTGCCAGCTCCCTGACCCAGCCTGGGGAGCAGTACTTC
cdr3_aa: CASSLTQPGEQYF

d_call: .
clone_size: .
v_call: TRBV27
cdr3_length: 16
j_call: TRBJ2-1
cdr3_nt: TGTGCCAGCAGCTTCCCGTCGACCGGGGGTTACAATGAGCAGTTCTTC
cdr3_aa: CASSFPSTGGYNEQFF

d_call: .
clone_size: .
v_call: TRBV27
cdr3_length: 15
j_call: TRBJ1-2
cdr3_nt: TGTGCCAGCAGTTTGAATGAGTTGGGGGCCCATGGCTACACCTTC
cdr3_aa: CASSLNELGAHGYTF

d_call: .
clone_size: .
v_call: TRBV5-1
cdr3_length: 14
j_call: TRBJ2-1
cdr3_nt: TGCGCCAGCAGCTTGGAGCGTAGGGGGAATGAGCAGTTCTTC
cdr3_aa: CASSLERRGNEQFF

d_call: .
clone_size: .
v_call: TRBV30
cdr3_length: 14
j_call: TRBJ1-6
cdr3_nt: TGTGCCTGGAGTGGGGAAGCGTCCCATTCACCCCTCCACTTT
cdr3_aa: CAWSGEASHSPLHF

d_call: TRBD1
clone_size: .
v_call: TRBV5-1
cdr3_length: 15
j_call: TRBJ2-1
cdr3_nt: TGCGCCAGCAGCTTAAATTCCGGGACAGAGAATGAGCAGTTCTTC
cdr3_aa: CASSLNSGTENEQFF

d_call: TRBD1
clone_size: .
v_call: TRBV6-6
cdr3_length: 13
j_call: TRBJ1-4
cdr3_nt: TGTGCCAGCAGTTACTCGGGACAGGAAAAACTGTTTTTT
cdr3_aa: CASSYSGQEKLFF

d_call: .
clone_size: .
v_call: TRBV5-1
cdr3_length: 16
j_call: TRBJ2-5
cdr3_nt: TGCGCCAGCAGCTTACGGACCGGGATGTACCAAGAGACCCAGTACTTC
cdr3_aa: CASSLRTGMYQETQYF

d_call: .
clone_size: .
v_call: TRBV28
cdr3_length: 16
j_call: TRBJ2-3
cdr3_nt: TGTGCCAGCAGTTTAGTGGCCCCTAATTCCGCAGATACGCAGTATTTT
cdr3_aa: CASSLVAPNSADTQYF

d_call: .
clone_size: .
v_call: TRBV15
cdr3_length: 15
j_call: TRBJ1-4
cdr3_nt: TGTGCCACCAGCAGGGGGTCCGGGGCTAATGAAAAACTGTTTTTT
cdr3_aa: CATSRGSGANEKLFF

d_call: .
clone_size: .
v_call: TRBV6-4
cdr3_length: 13
j_call: TRBJ1-1
cdr3_nt: TGTGCCAGCAGGAGAAGATTGAACACTGAAGCTTTCTTT
cdr3_aa: CASRRRLNTEAFF

d_call: .
clone_size: .
v_call: TRBV29-1
cdr3_length: 14
j_call: TRBJ2-1
cdr3_nt: TGCAGCGTTCACGGGCGGGCCGGCTACAATGAGCAGTTCTTC
cdr3_aa: CSVHGRAGYNEQFF